Below, 10 T cell receptor beta chains from the same sample are listed, as sequenced in a study of cytomegalovirus exposure and HLA in healthy donors. PCR was performed using 60 Vbeta and 13 Jbeta primers. The assay was immunoSEQ multiplex PCR, and TCRdb's table has in-frame clones only and misses some. The table records 100,000 to 150,000 clones, 78% of them present only once. Sequenced: PBMCs. These receptor sequences come from a woman aged 40 to 49 in good health and CMV-seronegative.

The rearrangement joins TRBV29-1 to TRBJ2-7, with a weak D call TRBD1 (5 bases). Germline lookup yields CDR1 SQVTM and CDR2 ANQGSEA. This CDR3 contains 13 residues. V dropped 4 bases and J dropped 6 bases, with 16 bases sitting between them. CDR3: CSVGLGRRGEQYF. CDR3 nucleotide sequence: TGCAGCGTTGGGCTAGGCCGAAGGGGCGAGCAGTACTTC.

The V and J genes are TRBV7-3 and TRBJ2-1, with D possibly being TRBD1 (5 bases). The CDR3 has 14 amino acids. Germline values: CDR1 SGHTA, CDR2 FQGTGA. V was shortened by 8 bases and J by 5 bases, with 16 bases between the two germline ends. The CDR3 region has the DNA TGTGCCAGCGGCGCCCCCCCGGACAACAATGAGCAGTTCTTC. Protein sequence: CASGAPPDNNEQFF.

The CDR3 DNA reads as TGTGCCAGCAGTCCGACAGGGGGCGGAAACATTCAGTACTTC. This codes for CASSPTGGGNIQYF. The chain links TRBV28 to TRBJ2-4; 10 bases are a match to TRBD1. CDR3 length: 14 residues. The germline V gene has CDR1 MDHEN and CDR2 SYDVKM. J was trimmed by 6 bases and V by 5 bases; bases with no gene match: 4. Together with reference TRBV28 and TRBJ2-4, the CDR3 gives the full variable domain: DVKVTQSSRYLVKRTGEKVFLECVQDMDHENMFWYRQDPGLGLRLIYFSYDVKMKEKGDIPEGYSVSREKKERFSLILESASTNQTSMYLCASSPTGGGNIQYFGAGTRLSVL.

The chain employs TRBV5-6 and TRBJ1-1; no firm D call. Germline V gene lookup returns CDR1 SGHDT and CDR2 YYEEEE. This CDR3 is built from 16 residues. The ends were cut back, 0 bases at V and 0 bases at J, with 12 bases in the middle. The CDR3 region is CASSLAVEELNTEAFF. The CDR3 coding sequence is TGTGCCAGCAGCTTGGCCGTGGAGGAACTGAACACTGAAGCTTTCTTT.

This sequence joins TRBV6-1 and TRBJ1-2; possibly TRBD1 for D (5 bases). Trimming left V 10 bases short and J 3 bases short, with 12 bases between. Looked up from germline, CDR1 is MNHNS and CDR2 is SASEGT. This CDR3 is built from 12 residues. The CDR3 spells CATGTFDYGYTF. CDR3 nucleotide sequence: TGTGCCACCGGGACTTTTGACTATGGCTACACCTTC.

This sequence joins TRBV6-1 and TRBJ1-3, with D perhaps TRBD1 (5 bases). The CDR3 has 15 amino acids. Germline assignment: CDR1 MNHNS and CDR2 SASEGT. V shed 6 bases and J shed 1 base, with 13 bases lying between them. CDR3 DNA sequence: TGTGCCAGCAGGGAGACAGATAGTTCTGGAAACACCATATATTTT. Translation gives CASRETDSSGNTIYF.

This rearrangement joins TRBV7-3 to TRBJ2-1; D is possibly TRBD2 (6 bases). V was pared by 5 bases and J by 6 bases, with 11 bases between. The CDR3 runs 13 residues. Germline assignment: CDR1 SGHTA and CDR2 FQGTGA. DNA for the CDR3: TGTGCCAGCAGCCCTAGACTAGTCAATGAGCAGTTCTTC. Its protein product is CASSPRLVNEQFF.

V usage is TRBV18 and J usage is TRBJ2-7, with 10 bases fitting TRBD1. CDR1 and CDR2 from the germline V gene are KGHSH and LQKENI. The V gene end was trimmed by 0 bases and the J gene end by 0 bases; junction bases not matched to a gene: 2. The CDR3 length is 16 residues. The chain's CDR3 is CASSPPWTGGSYEQYF. For the CDR3, the DNA is TGTGCCAGCTCACCACCTTGGACAGGGGGCTCCTACGAGCAGTACTTC.

The chain is built from TRBV6-1 and TRBJ2-2; 9 bases match TRBD1. The CDR3 sequence is 15 residues long. The V gene end was trimmed by 5 bases and the J gene end by 4 bases; junction bases not matched to a gene: 5. Germline CDR1 is MNHNS and CDR2 is SASEGT. CDR3 residues: CASSQQGAVTGELFF. For the CDR3, the DNA is TGTGCCAGCAGTCAACAGGGGGCGGTCACCGGGGAGCTGTTTTTT.

The V and J genes are TRBV28 and TRBJ1-2, with unresolved D. Germline-derived CDR1 and CDR2 are MDHEN and SYDVKM. Trimming pared 7 bases from V and 3 bases from J, leaving 18 bases between. The CDR3 loop spans 15 amino acids. The CDR3 is CASTPGGLSDYGYTF. The CDR3 DNA is TGTGCCAGCACCCCCGGCGGGCTTTCTGACTATGGCTACACCTTC.